This passage covers 23 T cell receptor beta chains from one sample sequenced in a study of graft-versus-host responses after intestinal transplantation. The data were produced by immunoSEQ multiplex PCR, yet TCRdb's version contains in-frame clones alone and is incomplete. The sample consists of tens of thousands of clones, about 90% of them appearing once. Material: PBMCs, obtained 26 days after transplant. The source is a human patient who received an intestinal transplant, so some T cells may come from the graft donor.

This clone showed up just once. V and J are TRBV5-1 and TRBJ2-7; 12 bases are a match to TRBD2. Germline CDR1 reads SGHRS; CDR2 reads YFSETQ. The CDR3 contains 16 residues. The junction had 8 bases not matched to a gene; V was cut back by 4 bases and J by 3 bases. As DNA, the CDR3 is TGCGCCAGCAGCGGAGGACTAGCGGGACGAGACTACGAGCAGTACTTC. This encodes CASSGGLAGRDYEQYF.

This clone was observed a handful of times. V is TRBV10-1 and J is TRBJ2-1, with 11 bases matching TRBD2. Looked up from germline, CDR1 is WNHNN and CDR2 is SYGVQD (reference sequence). The CDR3 runs to 13 residues. V was clipped by 8 bases and J by 6 bases; unmatched bases: 3. The CDR3 region has the DNA TGCGCCAGCGGGACTAGCGGACTCAATGAGCAGTTCTTC. Its translation: CASGTSGLNEQFF.

V gene TRBV4-1 combines with J gene TRBJ1-1; 9 bases are a match to TRBD1. With 4 bases clipped from V and 8 bases from J, the junction kept 5 bases outside the gene matches. This CDR3 contains 13 residues. CDR1 is MGHRA, CDR2 YSYEKL, per germline. This CDR3 reads CASSRSGTGEAFF. The CDR3 DNA sequence: TGCGCCAGCAGCCGGTCCGGGACAGGGGAAGCTTTCTTT.

The chain is built from TRBV7-2 and TRBJ1-2; 9 bases are a match to TRBD1. J was trimmed by 0 bases and V by 3 bases; bases with no gene match: 11. CDR3 length: 18 residues. Germline V gene lookup returns CDR1 SGHTA and CDR2 FQGNSA. CDR3 sequence (DNA): TGTGCCAGCAGCTTTACAGGGACAGGGTTGATAGCTAACTATGGCTACACCTTC. Protein sequence: CASSFTGTGLIANYGYTF.

This clone appeared a few times. The chain has TRBV19 and TRBJ2-3, with 10 nucleotides matching TRBD2. The V segment lost 5 bases and the J segment 2 bases; nucleotides outside the gene matches: 7. The CDR3 length is 16 residues. Germline assignment: CDR1 LNHDA and CDR2 SQIVND (reference sequence). The CDR3 is CASSPWTSGSTDTQYF. Here the CDR3 DNA reads TGTGCCAGTAGTCCCTGGACTAGCGGCTCCACAGATACGCAGTATTTT. Using reference TRBV19 and TRBJ2-3 for the parts outside the CDR3, the full variable domain is DGGITQSPKYLFRKEGQNVTLSCEQNLNHDAMYWYRQDPGQGLRLIYYSQIVNDFQKGDIAEGYSVSREKKESFPLTVTSAQKNPTAFYLCASSPWTSGSTDTQYFGPGTRLTVL.

J is TRBJ2-7 and V is TRBV5-5, with 12 bases identical to TRBD2. After removal of 1 base from V and 6 bases from J, the junction contained 20 bases not matched to a gene. Looked up from germline, CDR1 is SGHKS and CDR2 is YYEKEE (reference sequence). The CDR3 is 20 amino acids. In nucleotides, the CDR3 is TGTGCCAGCAGCTTGCCCTTGGGGGAGACTAGCGGGAGACTAACTACCGAGCAGTACTTC. Translation: CASSLPLGETSGRLTTEQYF.

The chain combines TRBV7-2 with TRBJ2-1; 10 nucleotides align to TRBD2. V was pared by 5 bases and J by 3 bases, with 4 bases of the junction left unmatched. The germline V gene has CDR1 SGHTA and CDR2 FQGNSA. This CDR3 has 15 amino acids. Written as DNA, the CDR3 is TGTGCCAGCAGCCCTAGCGGGGGCCGCTACAATGAGCAGTTCTTC. Its protein is CASSPSGGRYNEQFF. Full variable domain (remainder filled in from reference TRBV7-2 and TRBJ2-1): GAGVSQSPSNKVTEKGKDVELRCDPISGHTALYWYRQSLGQGLEFLIYFQGNSAPDKSGLPSDRFSAERTGGSVSTLTIQRTQQEDSAVYLCASSPSGGRYNEQFFGPGTRLTVL.

The chain joins TRBV28 to TRBJ2-7; D is perhaps TRBD1 (5 bases). Germline V lookup: CDR1 MDHEN, CDR2 SYDVKM. The V and J ends lost 6 bases and 2 bases respectively, with 23 bases between them. This CDR3 has 17 amino acids. CDR3 in amino acids: CASSNRQITTMTYEQYF. The CDR3 DNA follows: TGTGCCAGCAGCAATAGACAGATCACTACCATGACCTACGAGCAGTACTTC.

This chain uses TRBV11-2 with TRBJ2-5; D unresolved. The CDR3 totals 17 residues. The germline V and J ends were trimmed by 1 base and 2 bases, with 17 bases remaining between them. Germline CDR1 reads SGHAT; CDR2 reads FQNNGV. This CDR3 reads CASSLGVWQRTQETQYF. DNA for the CDR3: TGTGCCAGCAGCTTAGGGGTCTGGCAGCGAACGCAAGAGACCCAGTACTTC.

This clone appeared a single time. The chain carries TRBV30 and TRBJ2-5; D may be TRBD2 (6 bases). Trimming removed 5 bases at V and 5 bases at J, with 6 bases between. The germline CDR1 and CDR2 sequences are GTSNPN and SVGIG (reference sequence). This CDR3 is 10 amino acids long. The DNA for the CDR3 is TGTGCCTGGGGGGGGGAGACCCAGTACTTC. Protein: CAWGGETQYF.

V is TRBV6-5 and J is TRBJ1-1; TRBD1 might be the D (6 bases). V gave up 2 bases and J gave up 4 bases, with 8 bases separating them. CDR3 length: 13 amino acids. The germline V gene encodes CDR1 MNHEY and CDR2 SVGAGI. CDR3 coding DNA: TGTGCCAGCAGTTACACAGGGTTCACTGAAGCTTTCTTT. It yields the protein CASSYTGFTEAFF.

The chain carries TRBV28 and TRBJ1-5, with D maybe TRBD1 (6 bases). Germline values: CDR1 MDHEN, CDR2 SYDVKM. The CDR3 spans 14 residues. The CDR3 bases are TGTGCGCACTGGGCAGGGGCGGGTAATCAGCCCCAGCATTTT. As protein: CAHWAGAGNQPQHF.

The chain combines TRBV2 with TRBJ2-7; no clear D gene. V gave up 3 bases and J gave up 2 bases, with 14 bases separating them. This CDR3 has 15 residues. Germline CDR1 is SNHLY and CDR2 is FYNNEI. This chain's CDR3 is CASSDPSYSPYEQYV. The CDR3 nucleotides read TGTGCCAGCAGTGACCCCTCGTACAGCCCCTACGAGCAGTACGTC.

This chain joins TRBV27 and TRBJ2-7, with 10 bases aligning to TRBD2. Germline CDR1 is MNHEY and CDR2 is SMNVEV (reference sequence). CDR3 length: 15 residues. V trimming: 3 bases; J trimming: 7 bases; junction bases outside the gene matches: 9. The CDR3 bases are TGTGCCAGCAGTTTTGGGCTAGCGGGGGCCTCAGAGCAGTACTTC. Residues: CASSFGLAGASEQYF.

V gene TRBV5-1 combines with J gene TRBJ1-3, with D unclear. Per the germline V gene, CDR1 is SGHRS and CDR2 is YFSETQ. V lost 0 bases and J lost 0, with 7 bases in between. The length of the CDR3 is 15 residues. The CDR3 region has the DNA TGCGCCAGCAGCTTGGGGGCCTTCTCTGGAAACACCATATATTTT. Amino acids: CASSLGAFSGNTIYF.

The chain has TRBV5-6 and TRBJ2-4, with 10 bases lining up with TRBD1. This CDR3 comprises 15 residues. Germline lookup yields CDR1 SGHDT and CDR2 YYEEEE. V shed 1 base, J shed 6 bases, and the junction held 4 bases outside the gene matches. The CDR3 sequence is CASSLFGTGVNIQYF. The CDR3 DNA reads TGTGCCAGCAGCTTGTTCGGGACAGGGGTAAACATTCAGTACTTC.

V is TRBV7-9 and J is TRBJ1-1; TRBD1 is a possible D gene (5 bases). The germline V and J ends were trimmed by 1 base and 5 bases, with 11 bases remaining between them. In germline, CDR1 is SEHNR, CDR2 FQNEAQ (reference sequence). This CDR3 region has 14 residues. CDR3 residues: CASSLVGERTEAFF. The CDR3 bases are TGTGCCAGCAGCTTAGTAGGGGAAAGAACTGAAGCTTTCTTT. Combining the CDR3 with reference TRBV7-9 and TRBJ1-1 gives the whole variable domain DTGVSQNPRHKITKRGQNVTFRCDPISEHNRLYWYRQTLGQGPEFLTYFQNEAQLEKSRLLSDRFSAERPKGSFSTLEIQRTEQGDSAMYLCASSLVGERTEAFFGQGTRLTVV.

The V gene is TRBV5-8, the J gene TRBJ2-1, with TRBD1 matching 8 bases. CDR3 length: 13 residues. Germline V lookup: CDR1 SGHTS, CDR2 YDEGEE. V lost 2 bases and J lost 9; bases outside the gene matches: 4. CDR3 coding DNA: TGTGCCAGCAGCTTTACAGGGGGGCCTGAGCAGTTCTTC. It specifies CASSFTGGPEQFF.

By share, this clone counts as medium-sized (0.01 to 0.1%). This sequence joins TRBV28 and TRBJ2-4; D ambiguous. The CDR3 totals 14 residues. CDR1 and CDR2 from the germline V gene are MDHEN and SYDVKM. V lost 2 bases, J lost 7 bases, and 12 bases lay in between. The CDR3, as DNA: TGTGCCAGCAGTTTAACCGAGGCTGCCAACATTCAGTACTTC. This codes for CASSLTEAANIQYF.

The J gene is TRBJ1-1, the V gene TRBV5-4, with D perhaps TRBD1 (5 bases). Germline lookup yields CDR1 SGHNT and CDR2 YYREEE (reference sequence). Deletions cut 3 bases from V and 4 bases from J, with 13 bases between. This CDR3 is 14 amino acids long. The chain's CDR3 is CASSSQEPSTEAFF. CDR3 nucleotide sequence: TGTGCCAGCAGCTCACAGGAGCCGAGCACTGAAGCTTTCTTT. Combining the CDR3 with reference TRBV5-4 and TRBJ1-1 gives the whole variable domain ETGVTQSPTHLIKTRGQQVTLRCSSQSGHNTVSWYQQALGQGPQFIFQYYREEENGRGNFPPRFSGLQFPNYSSELNVNALELDDSALYLCASSSQEPSTEAFFGQGTRLTVV.

The chain has TRBV6-6 and TRBJ2-2; D is unresolved. V was trimmed by 2 bases and J by 2 bases, leaving 3 bases between them. Germline CDR1 MNHNY, CDR2 SVGAGI (reference sequence). The CDR3 runs 13 residues. The CDR3 is CASSYLNTGELFF. Written as DNA, the CDR3 is TGTGCCAGCAGTTACCTTAACACCGGGGAGCTGTTTTTT.

The chain links TRBV28 to TRBJ2-1; 9 bases are a match to TRBD1. After removal of 4 bases from V and 9 bases from J, the junction contained 10 bases not matched to a gene. CDR1 MDHEN and CDR2 SYDVKM come from the germline V gene. The CDR3 extends over 15 amino acids. The CDR3: CASSSFGQGRAEQFF. The CDR3 nucleotides are TGTGCCAGCAGTTCCTTCGGACAGGGGCGAGCTGAGCAGTTCTTC.

Comments on this clone: At one boundary the junction diverges from the germline segment, which might be a read error. The V call is TRBV9, the J call TRBJ2-7; 7 bases are a match to TRBD1. CDR3 size: 15 residues. CDR1 is SGDLS, CDR2 YYNGEE, per germline. The CDR3 reads CAGSVGDSDSYEQYF. The CDR3 nucleotides read TGTGCCGGCAGCGTAGGGGACAGCGACTCCTACGAGCAGTACTTC.